This TCR beta chain was captured by sequencing in a study of memory CD4+ T cells and cytomegalovirus serostatus. Regarding the study as a whole: Median bootstrapped AUC for CMV status was just under 0.97 originally, around 0.91 US-trained.

In the original workflow: After removing out-of-frame reads, 2.3 million or so distinct TCRbeta sequences remained. Profiling relied on immunoSEQ multiplex PCR, and the TCRdb table lists in-frame clones only, not all of them. The V and J calls and clone size were taken over from that table, and D and trimming were inferred from the DNA. The data show around 63,000 clones, with about 75% seen just once and around 4.3% held by the top ten. Germline loops: CDR1 SGHVS, CDR2 FQNEAQ. The length of the CDR3 is 14 residues. Deletions cut 4 bases from V and 4 bases from J, with 10 bases between. Single viable CD3+CD4+CD8-CD45RO+ cells were sorted as the memory CD4+ T cells. Serostatus was set by detecting CMV pp150, pp28, p38, p52 IgG. Details on this clone: Its antigen is unknown.

This chain joins TRBV7-8 and TRBJ1-4, with D tentatively TRBD1 (6 bases). Sample: memory CD4+ T cells from blood. The receptor was isolated from an adult in good health and CMV-seropositive. The CDR3 nucleotides are TGTGCCAGCAGCTCAGGGACAAATAATGAAAAACTGTTTTTT. Translation gives CASSSGTNNEKLFF.